The T cell receptor (beta chain) described here comes from a study of shared clonotypes between healthy human individuals. Study context: A couple of women and a few men aged 18 to 49 served as donors. The study's findings and limits: Represented diversity, genetic and exposure-history alike, was limited by few donors.

Caucasian adults living in Nashville, Tennessee, provided all samples. As regards this clone: What it binds is not known.

Each subset's genomic DNA was shared equally among a number of immunoSEQ plates. Clones were sequenced by immunoSEQ multiplex PCR, and TCRdb holds only the in-frame ones, with some missing. The table includes millions of clones, around nine tenths detected once. The source of this sequence is a man aged 18 to 29 in good health. The sample was naive CD4+ T cells sorted from blood. Indicated subset: CD45RA+ positively selected.

As DNA, the CDR3 is TGCGCCAGCAGCGTTGACAGTGCAACTAATGAAAAACTGTTTTTT. It translates to CASSVDSATNEKLFF. The rearrangement links TRBV5-1 to TRBJ1-4; D is possibly TRBD1 (5 bases). CDR3 size: 15 residues. V lost 4 bases to trimming and J lost 0 bases, with 10 bases between them. Germline CDR1 reads SGHRS; CDR2 reads YFSETQ.